Detailed here is one TCR beta chain. This entry is derived from a study of T cell changes during pregnancy in multiple sclerosis. Measured with immunoSEQ multiplex PCR; TCRdb has only the in-frame clones, and not every one. The profile covers 90,000 or so clones, with 94% appearing a single time and about 1.7% taken by the ten largest. CDR3 size: 14 residues. V shed 7 bases and J shed 2 bases, with 11 bases lying between them. CDR1 and CDR2 (germline): MGHDK, SYGVNS. The source is a female donor in good health, enrolled as a control in a pregnancy study. The gene calls are TRBV25-1 and TRBJ2-2, with D possibly being TRBD2 (5 bases). The sample in question was peripheral blood, obtained after pregnancy. The CDR3 DNA is TGTGCCAGCACGGGCGGGCCTAACACCGGGGAGCTGTTTTTT. It yields the protein CASTGGPNTGELFF. The whole variable domain, remainder taken from reference TRBV25-1 and TRBJ2-2, is EADIYQTPRYLVIGTGKKITLECSQTMGHDKMYWYQQDPGMELHLIHYSYGVNSTEKGDLSSESTVSRIRTEHFPLTLESARPSHTSQYLCASTGGPNTGELFFGEGSRLTVL.